This is a list of T cell receptor beta chains from one sample in a study of long-term antiretroviral therapy in people with HIV. TCRdb keeps only in-frame clones here, not all; method: immunoSEQ multiplex PCR. The repertoire holds some 26,000 clones, 76% seen once, with about 11% in the top ten. This material consisted of unsorted PBMCs, taken 1.1 years before starting antiretroviral therapy. The source of these receptors is a woman aged 40 to 50 with HIV. Each CDR3 is given with its conserved first and last residue. The D gene is left open where the match is weak. Where a row states a size, it is once, few, many or the class of an expanded clone; other rows omit it.

-	TRBD1	TRBV29-1	TRBJ1-4	CSVDGDSTATNEKLFF	TGCAGCGTTGATGGGGACAGTACTGCAACTAATGAAAAACTGTTTTTT
-	TRBD2	TRBV10-2	TRBJ2-5	CASSEPGLAGARETQYF	TGCGCCAGCAGTGAGCCCGGACTAGCGGGGGCCCGGGAGACCCAGTACTTC
-	-	TRBV7-9	TRBJ1-3	CASSLDSGNTIYF	TGTGCCAGCAGCTTGGACAGTGGAAACACCATATATTTT
few	-	TRBV5-6	TRBJ1-2	CASSKPGLIYGYTF	TGTGCCAGCAGTAAGCCGGGACTGATCTATGGCTACACCTTC
-	-	TRBV12-5	TRBJ1-1	CASGLVIAEAFF	TGTGCTAGTGGTTTGGTAATCGCTGAAGCTTTCTTT
-	TRBD1	TRBV7-9	TRBJ2-1	CASSRDRVDYNEQFF	TGTGCCAGCAGTAGGGACAGGGTGGATTACAATGAGCAGTTCTTC
once	TRBD1	TRBV19	TRBJ2-7	CASSSQHRTGDEQYF	TGTGCCAGTAGTTCCCAGCACCGGACAGGGGACGAGCAGTACTTC
-	TRBD1	TRBV18	TRBJ2-1	CASSHTGGYGNEQFF	TGTGCCAGCTCTCACACAGGGGGCTACGGCAATGAGCAGTTCTTC
few	-	TRBV9	TRBJ2-1	CASSVGGEQFF	TGTGCCAGCAGCGTAGGAGGAGAGCAGTTCTTC
-	-	TRBV7-8	TRBJ1-3	CASSPGVGSGNTIYF	TGTGCCAGCAGCCCCGGGGTCGGCTCTGGAAACACCATATATTTT
once	-	TRBV9	TRBJ2-5	CASSGLATGETQETQYF	TGTGCCAGCAGCGGGCTAGCGACGGGGGAGACCCAAGAGACCCAGTACTTC
-	-	TRBV7-2	TRBJ2-7	CASSERQTIYEQYF	TGTGCCAGCAGCGAACGACAGACAATCTACGAGCAGTACTTC
once	-	TRBV6-4	TRBJ1-6	CASSGGYNSPLHF	TGTGCCAGCAGTGGAGGTTATAATTCACCCCTCCACTTT
-	-	TRBV19	TRBJ1-5	CASSMKHGRGNQPQHF	TGTGCCAGTAGTATGAAGCATGGAAGGGGCAATCAGCCCCAGCATTTT
-	TRBD2	TRBV6-6	TRBJ2-7	CASSSTIAGVYEQYF	TGTGCCAGCAGTTCCACTATAGCGGGGGTCTACGAGCAGTACTTC
few	-	TRBV27	TRBJ1-4	CASSRQVQEKLFF	TGTGCCAGCAGCAGACAGGTTCAGGAAAAACTGTTTTTT
-	-	TRBV14	TRBJ2-1	CASSQGGPHNEQFF	TGTGCCAGCAGCCAAGGTGGGCCACACAATGAGCAGTTCTTC
-	-	TRBV11-2	TRBJ2-3	CASSLEKRSTDTQYF	TGTGCCAGCAGCTTAGAAAAGCGGAGCACAGATACGCAGTATTTT
-	-	TRBV19	TRBJ2-7	CASSIVRSSSYEQYF	TGTGCCAGTAGTATAGTTCGGTCCTCCTCCTACGAGCAGTACTTC
-	-	TRBV19	TRBJ1-2	CASSIDRGSNYGYTF	TGTGCCAGTAGTATAGATCGGGGATCTAACTATGGCTACACCTTC
-	-	TRBV9	TRBJ1-1	CASSVGPGSEAFF	TGTGCCAGCAGCGTAGGCCCCGGGTCCGAAGCTTTCTTT
few	TRBD1	TRBV4-3	TRBJ1-4	CASSREGQGNEKLFF	TGCGCCAGCAGCCGTGAGGGACAGGGAAATGAAAAACTGTTTTTT
-	TRBD1	TRBV29-1	TRBJ1-2	CSVRTGDYGYTF	TGCAGCGTTCGGACAGGTGACTATGGCTACACCTTC
-	-	TRBV19	TRBJ2-6	CASSGGGGANVLTF	TGTGCCAGCAGTGGGGGTGGTGGGGCCAACGTCCTGACTTTC
-	-	TRBV5-1	TRBJ2-1	CASSHGDNEQFF	TGCGCCAGCAGCCACGGGGATAATGAGCAGTTCTTC
few	TRBD2	TRBV27	TRBJ2-1	CASSPALAGVDEQFF	TGTGCCAGCAGTCCCGCCCTAGCGGGAGTCGATGAGCAGTTCTTC
-	TRBD1	TRBV18	TRBJ1-1	CASSPLPGQDTEAFF	TGTGCCAGCTCACCGTTACCGGGACAGGACACTGAAGCTTTCTTT
-	-	TRBV7-6	TRBJ2-7	CARPLRYEQYF	TGTGCCAGACCCCTCCGCTACGAGCAGTACTTC
-	-	TRBV4-2	TRBJ2-7	CASSQDLDFRAQYF	TGTGCCAGCAGCCAAGATCTTGATTTCCGGGCGCAGTACTTC
-	TRBD2	TRBV29-1	TRBJ2-5	CSVLAGGIGETQYF	TGCAGCGTCTTAGCGGGAGGAATAGGAGAGACCCAGTACTTC
-	TRBD2	TRBV28	TRBJ2-1	CASRATPGGNEQFF	TGTGCCAGCAGAGCGACCCCGGGAGGGAATGAGCAGTTCTTC
few	TRBD1	TRBV19	TRBJ1-1	CASSIIRTGDTEAFF	TGTGCCAGTAGTATTATCCGGACAGGGGACACTGAAGCTTTCTTT
medium-sized	-	TRBV14	TRBJ2-3	CASSQAEPPDTQYF	TGTGCCAGCAGCCAAGCCGAGCCCCCAGATACGCAGTATTTT
-	-	TRBV11-2	TRBJ2-2	CASSLDRAANTGELFF	TGTGCCAGCAGCTTAGATCGGGCAGCGAACACCGGGGAGCTGTTTTTT
-	-	TRBV9	TRBJ2-3	CASSGTPSRWMNTDTQYF	TGTGCCAGCAGCGGGACACCCTCGCGTTGGATGAACACAGATACGCAGTATTTT
-	TRBD1	TRBV6-5	TRBJ2-7	CASSFPGTGGEQYF	TGTGCCAGCAGTTTCCCCGGGACAGGAGGCGAGCAGTACTTC
-	-	TRBV6-5	TRBJ1-2	CASSYRDTDGYTF	TGTGCCAGCAGTTACCGGGACACAGATGGCTACACCTTC
-	-	TRBV19	TRBJ1-2	CASSMSGAGSMNKDGYTF	TGTGCCAGTAGTATGAGCGGGGCAGGGAGTATGAATAAGGATGGCTACACCTTC
-	-	TRBV30	TRBJ1-6	CAWGTFGSPLHF	TGTGCCTGGGGGACGTTCGGGTCACCCCTCCACTTT
-	TRBD1	TRBV7-7	TRBJ2-5	CASSPTGGRETQYF	TGTGCCAGCAGCCCTACAGGGGGAAGGGAGACCCAGTACTTC
-	-	TRBV4-3	TRBJ1-6	CASSQEKTVTRNSPLHF	TGCGCCAGCAGCCAAGAAAAGACGGTGACTCGGAATTCACCCCTCCACTTT
-	-	TRBV5-8	TRBJ1-1	CASSLGPLNTEAFF	TGTGCCAGCAGCTTGGGGCCGCTTAACACTGAAGCTTTCTTT
once	-	TRBV30	TRBJ1-2	CAWSTVRTYGYTF	TGTGCCTGGAGTACAGTCCGAACCTATGGCTACACCTTC